The clone carrying this T cell receptor (beta chain) showed up just once. The V end lost 3 bases, the J end lost 8 bases, and 19 bases lay between the germline ends. The CDR3 runs to 16 residues. Germline V gene sequence: CDR1 KGHDR, CDR2 SFDVKD. In the original analysis: Amplification of reference gene primers provided the estimated nucleated cell counts. Measured with immunoSEQ multiplex PCR; TCRdb has only the in-frame clones, and not every one. D and trimming were read from the DNA, whereas the V and J calls and clone size are those reported in that table. The table includes under 250,000 clones, approximately 84% detected once. The data were obtained in a study of blood T cell repertoires in COVID-19. About the study: PBMCs, B-cell-depleted T cells, or T cells were the source of the cDNA or gDNA that made up the material.

The sample comprised peripheral blood. The sequence was obtained from a man in his fifties who had recovered from COVID-19. V usage is TRBV24-1 and J usage is TRBJ2-1; D perhaps matches TRBD1 (6 bases). The CDR3 reads CATSDASRGSGDEQFF. CDR3 in DNA: TGTGCCACCAGTGATGCAAGCAGGGGATCTGGGGATGAGCAGTTCTTC.